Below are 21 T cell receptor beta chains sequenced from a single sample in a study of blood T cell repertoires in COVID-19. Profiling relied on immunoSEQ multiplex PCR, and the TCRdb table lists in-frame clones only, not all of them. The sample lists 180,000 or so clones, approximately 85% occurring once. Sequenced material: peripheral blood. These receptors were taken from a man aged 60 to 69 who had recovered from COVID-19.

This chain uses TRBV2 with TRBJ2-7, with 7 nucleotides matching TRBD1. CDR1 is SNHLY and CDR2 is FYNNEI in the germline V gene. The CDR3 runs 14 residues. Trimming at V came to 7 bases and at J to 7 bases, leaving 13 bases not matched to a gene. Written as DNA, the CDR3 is TGTGCCAGCACCGAAAGGGTCAGGGGGTGGGAGCAGTACTTC. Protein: CASTERVRGWEQYF.

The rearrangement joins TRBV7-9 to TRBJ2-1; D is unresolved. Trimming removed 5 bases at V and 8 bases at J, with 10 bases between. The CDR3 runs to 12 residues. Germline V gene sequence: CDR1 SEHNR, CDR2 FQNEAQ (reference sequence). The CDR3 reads CASSEIRDEQFF. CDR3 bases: TGTGCCAGCAGCGAGATACGCGATGAGCAGTTCTTC.

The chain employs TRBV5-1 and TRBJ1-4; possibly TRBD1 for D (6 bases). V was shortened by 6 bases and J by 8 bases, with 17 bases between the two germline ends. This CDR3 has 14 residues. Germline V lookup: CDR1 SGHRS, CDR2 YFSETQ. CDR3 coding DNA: TGCGCCAGCACAAGGATAGGGGGACGGGAAAAACTGTTTTTT. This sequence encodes CASTRIGGREKLFF.

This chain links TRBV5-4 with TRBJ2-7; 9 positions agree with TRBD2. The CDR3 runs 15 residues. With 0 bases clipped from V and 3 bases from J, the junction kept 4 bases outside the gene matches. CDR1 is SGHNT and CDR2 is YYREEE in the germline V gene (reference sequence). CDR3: CASSLGSGGIYEQYF. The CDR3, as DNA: TGTGCCAGCAGCTTGGGGAGCGGGGGGATCTACGAGCAGTACTTC. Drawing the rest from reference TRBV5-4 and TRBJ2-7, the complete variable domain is ETGVTQSPTHLIKTRGQQVTLRCSSQSGHNTVSWYQQALGQGPQFIFQYYREEENGRGNFPPRFSGLQFPNYSSELNVNALELDDSALYLCASSLGSGGIYEQYFGPGTRLTVT.

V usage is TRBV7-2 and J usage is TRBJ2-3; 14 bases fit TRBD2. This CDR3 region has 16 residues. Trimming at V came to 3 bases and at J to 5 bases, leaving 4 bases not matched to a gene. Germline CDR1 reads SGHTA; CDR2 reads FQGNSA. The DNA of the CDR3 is TGTGCCAGCAGCTTTCGACTAGCGGGGGGGCGAGATACGCAGTATTTT. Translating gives CASSFRLAGGRDTQYF.

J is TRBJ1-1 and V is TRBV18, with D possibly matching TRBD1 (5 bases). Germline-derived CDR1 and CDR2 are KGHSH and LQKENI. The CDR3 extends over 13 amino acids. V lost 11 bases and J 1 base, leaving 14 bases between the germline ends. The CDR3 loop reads CAAGDQGNTEAFF. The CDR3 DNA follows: TGTGCCGCTGGGGATCAGGGGAACACTGAAGCTTTCTTT. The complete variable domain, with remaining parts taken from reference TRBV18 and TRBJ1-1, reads NAGVMQNPRHLVRRRGQEARLRCSPMKGHSHVYWYRQLPEEGLKFMVYLQKENIIDESGMPKERFSAEFPKEGPSILRIQQVVRGDSAAYFCAAGDQGNTEAFFGQGTRLTVV.

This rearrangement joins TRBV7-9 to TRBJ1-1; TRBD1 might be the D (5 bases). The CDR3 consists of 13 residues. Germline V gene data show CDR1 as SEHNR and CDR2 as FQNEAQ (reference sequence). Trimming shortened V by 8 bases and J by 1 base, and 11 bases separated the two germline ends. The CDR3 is CASSTGKNTEAFF. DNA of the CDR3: TGTGCCAGCTCCACAGGAAAGAACACTGAAGCTTTCTTT.

As DNA, the CDR3 is TGTGCCAGCAGTCCGCAGGGGCAAGAGACCCAGTACTTC. Residues: CASSPQGQETQYF. The chain has TRBV12-3 or TRBV12-4 and TRBJ2-5; tentative D call: TRBD1 (6 bases). Trimming pared 5 bases from V and 2 bases from J, leaving 9 bases between. The CDR3 extends over 13 amino acids.

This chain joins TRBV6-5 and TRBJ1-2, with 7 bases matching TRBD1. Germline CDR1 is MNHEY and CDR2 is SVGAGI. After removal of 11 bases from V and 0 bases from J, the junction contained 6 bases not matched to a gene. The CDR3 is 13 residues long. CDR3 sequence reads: CAVRDRANYGYTF. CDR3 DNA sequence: TGTGCCGTTCGAGACAGGGCTAACTATGGCTACACCTTC.

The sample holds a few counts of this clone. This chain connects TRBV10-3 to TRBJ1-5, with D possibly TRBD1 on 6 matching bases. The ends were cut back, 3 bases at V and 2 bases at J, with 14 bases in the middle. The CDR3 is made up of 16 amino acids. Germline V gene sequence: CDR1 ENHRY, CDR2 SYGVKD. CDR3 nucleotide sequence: TGTGCCATCAGTGAAGTTGCGGGGGGCGGCAATCAGCCCCAGCATTTT. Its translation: CAISEVAGGGNQPQHF.

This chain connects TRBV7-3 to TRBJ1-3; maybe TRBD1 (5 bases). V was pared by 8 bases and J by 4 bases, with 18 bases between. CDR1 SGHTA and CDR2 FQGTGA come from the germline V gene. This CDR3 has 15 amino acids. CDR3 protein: CASPSPGTFGNTIYF. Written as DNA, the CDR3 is TGTGCCAGCCCTTCGCCCGGGACTTTCGGAAACACCATATATTTT. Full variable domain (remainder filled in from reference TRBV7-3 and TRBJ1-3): GAGVSQTPSNKVTEKGKYVELRCDPISGHTALYWYRQSLGQGPEFLIYFQGTGAADDSGLPNDRFFAVRPEGSVSTLKIQRTERGDSAVYLCASPSPGTFGNTIYFGEGSWLTVV.

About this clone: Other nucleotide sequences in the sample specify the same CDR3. CDR3 DNA: TGTGCCACCAGCAGAGATAGTAGAGGCTACGAGCAGTACTTC. It translates to CATSRDSRGYEQYF. The V gene is TRBV15, the J gene TRBJ2-7; D not resolved. Germline lookup yields CDR1 LNHNV and CDR2 YYDKDF (reference sequence). Trimming left V 0 bases short and J 3 bases short, with 9 bases between. This CDR3 is 14 amino acids long.

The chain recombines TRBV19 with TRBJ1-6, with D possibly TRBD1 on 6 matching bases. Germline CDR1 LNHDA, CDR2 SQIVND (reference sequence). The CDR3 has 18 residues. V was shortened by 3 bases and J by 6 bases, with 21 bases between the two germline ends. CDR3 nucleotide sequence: TGTGCCAGTAGTATCCGATCGCCAGGGGCTTTTGTTAATTCACCCCTCCACTTT. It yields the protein CASSIRSPGAFVNSPLHF. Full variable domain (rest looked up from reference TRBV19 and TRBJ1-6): DGGITQSPKYLFRKEGQNVTLSCEQNLNHDAMYWYRQDPGQGLRLIYYSQIVNDFQKGDIAEGYSVSREKKESFPLTVTSAQKNPTAFYLCASSIRSPGAFVNSPLHFGNGTRLTVT.

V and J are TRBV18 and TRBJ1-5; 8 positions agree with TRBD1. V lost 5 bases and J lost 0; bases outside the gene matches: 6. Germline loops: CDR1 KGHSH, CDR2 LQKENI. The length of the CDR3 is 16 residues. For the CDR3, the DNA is TGTGCCAGCTCATATACAGGGGGATCTAGCAATCAGCCCCAGCATTTT. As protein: CASSYTGGSSNQPQHF.

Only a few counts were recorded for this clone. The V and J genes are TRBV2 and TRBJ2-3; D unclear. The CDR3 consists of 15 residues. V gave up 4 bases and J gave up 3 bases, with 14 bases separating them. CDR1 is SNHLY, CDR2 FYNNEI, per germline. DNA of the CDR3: TGTGCCAGCAGTGCACAGACAATGGTTACAGATACGCAGTATTTT. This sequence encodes CASSAQTMVTDTQYF.

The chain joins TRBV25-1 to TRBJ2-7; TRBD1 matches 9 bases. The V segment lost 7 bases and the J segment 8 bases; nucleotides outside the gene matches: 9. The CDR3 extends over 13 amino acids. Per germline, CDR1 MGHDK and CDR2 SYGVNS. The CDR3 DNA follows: TGTGCCAGCATTGGTCCCGGGACAGGGCAGCAGTACTTC. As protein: CASIGPGTGQQYF.

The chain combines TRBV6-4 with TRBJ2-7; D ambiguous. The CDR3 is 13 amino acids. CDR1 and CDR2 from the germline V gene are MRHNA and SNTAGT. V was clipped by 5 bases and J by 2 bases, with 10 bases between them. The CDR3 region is CASSQSPAYEQYF. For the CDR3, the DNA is TGTGCCAGCAGTCAGTCCCCAGCCTACGAGCAGTACTTC.

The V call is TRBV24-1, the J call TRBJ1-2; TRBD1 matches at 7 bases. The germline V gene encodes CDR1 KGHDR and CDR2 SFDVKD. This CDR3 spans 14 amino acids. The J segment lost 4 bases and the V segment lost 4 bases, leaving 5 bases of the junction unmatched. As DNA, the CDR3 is TGTGCCACCAGTGACACAGGGGACCCCTATGGCTACACCTTC. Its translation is CATSDTGDPYGYTF.

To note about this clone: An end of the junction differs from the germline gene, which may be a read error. DNA for the CDR3: TGTGCTAGCAGCCTAAGTGCGAGGGAAGAGACCCAGTACTTC. Translation gives CASSLSAREETQYF. The chain is built from TRBV7-7 and TRBJ2-5; D might be TRBD2 (5 bases). CDR3 size: 14 residues. Per germline, CDR1 SSHAT and CDR2 FNYEAQ (reference sequence).

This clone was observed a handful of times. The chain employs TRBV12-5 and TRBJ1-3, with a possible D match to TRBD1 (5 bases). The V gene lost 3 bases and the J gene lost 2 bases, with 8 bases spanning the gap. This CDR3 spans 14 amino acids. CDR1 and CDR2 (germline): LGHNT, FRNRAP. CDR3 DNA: TGTGCTAGTGGTTTTGGAGGGGCTGGAAACACCATATATTTT. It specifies CASGFGGAGNTIYF.

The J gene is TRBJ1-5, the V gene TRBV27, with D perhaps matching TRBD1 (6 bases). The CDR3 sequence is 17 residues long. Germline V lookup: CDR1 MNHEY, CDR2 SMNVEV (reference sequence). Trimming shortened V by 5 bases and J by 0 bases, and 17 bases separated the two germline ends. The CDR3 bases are TGTGCCAGCAGTGCCACGGGACAATCTTATAGCAATCAGCCCCAGCATTTT. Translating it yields CASSATGQSYSNQPQHF.